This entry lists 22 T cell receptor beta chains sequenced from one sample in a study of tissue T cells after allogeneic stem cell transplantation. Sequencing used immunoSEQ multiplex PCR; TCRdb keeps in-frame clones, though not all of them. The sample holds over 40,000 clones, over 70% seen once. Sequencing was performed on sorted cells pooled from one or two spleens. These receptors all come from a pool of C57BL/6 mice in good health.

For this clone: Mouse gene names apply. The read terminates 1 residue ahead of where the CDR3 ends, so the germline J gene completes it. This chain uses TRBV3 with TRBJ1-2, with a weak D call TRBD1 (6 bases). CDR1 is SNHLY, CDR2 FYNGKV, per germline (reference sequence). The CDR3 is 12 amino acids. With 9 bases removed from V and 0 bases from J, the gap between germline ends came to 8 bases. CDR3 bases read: TGTGCCAGGGACAGTGCAAACTCCGACTACACC. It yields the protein CARDSANSDYT. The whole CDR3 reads CARDSANSDYTF.

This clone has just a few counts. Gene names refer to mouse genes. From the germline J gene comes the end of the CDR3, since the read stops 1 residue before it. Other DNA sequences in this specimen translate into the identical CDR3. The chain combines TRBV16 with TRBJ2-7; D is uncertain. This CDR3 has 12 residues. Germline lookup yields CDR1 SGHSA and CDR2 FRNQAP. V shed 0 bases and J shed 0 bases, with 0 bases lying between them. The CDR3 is CASSLDSYEQYF. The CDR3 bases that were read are TGTGCAAGCAGCTTAGACTCCTATGAACAGTAC.

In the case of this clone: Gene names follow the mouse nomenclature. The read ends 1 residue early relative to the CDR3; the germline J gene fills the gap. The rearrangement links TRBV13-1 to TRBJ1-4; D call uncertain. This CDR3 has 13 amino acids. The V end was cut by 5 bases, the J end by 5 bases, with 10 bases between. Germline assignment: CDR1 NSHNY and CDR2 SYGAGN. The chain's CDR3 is CASRGAGNERLFF. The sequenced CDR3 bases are TGTGCCAGCAGGGGCGCGGGGAACGAAAGATTATTT.

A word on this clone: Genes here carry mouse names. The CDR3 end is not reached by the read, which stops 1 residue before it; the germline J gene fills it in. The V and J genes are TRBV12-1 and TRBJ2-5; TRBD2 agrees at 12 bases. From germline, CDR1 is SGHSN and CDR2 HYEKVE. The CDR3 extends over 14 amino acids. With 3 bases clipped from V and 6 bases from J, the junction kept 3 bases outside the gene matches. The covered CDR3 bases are TGTGCCAGCTCTTGGGACTGGGGGGATGACACCCAGTAC. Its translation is CASSWDWGDDTQY. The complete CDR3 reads CASSWDWGDDTQYF.

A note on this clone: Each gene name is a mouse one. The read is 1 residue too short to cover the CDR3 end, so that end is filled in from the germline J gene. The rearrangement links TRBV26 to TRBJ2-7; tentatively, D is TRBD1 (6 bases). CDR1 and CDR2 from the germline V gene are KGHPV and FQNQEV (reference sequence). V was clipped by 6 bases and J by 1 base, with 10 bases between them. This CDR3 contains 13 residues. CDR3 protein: CASSSGTSYEQYF. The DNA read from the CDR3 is TGTGCCAGCAGCTCCGGGACATCCTATGAACAGTAC.

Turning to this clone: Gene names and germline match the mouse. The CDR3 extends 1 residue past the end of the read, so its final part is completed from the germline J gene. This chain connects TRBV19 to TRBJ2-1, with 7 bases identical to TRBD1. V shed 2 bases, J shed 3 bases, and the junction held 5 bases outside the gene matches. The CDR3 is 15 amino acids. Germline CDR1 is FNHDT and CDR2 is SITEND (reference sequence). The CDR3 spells CASSIRDSLYAEQFF. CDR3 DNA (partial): TGTGCCAGCAGTATCCGGGACAGTCTCTATGCTGAGCAGTTC.

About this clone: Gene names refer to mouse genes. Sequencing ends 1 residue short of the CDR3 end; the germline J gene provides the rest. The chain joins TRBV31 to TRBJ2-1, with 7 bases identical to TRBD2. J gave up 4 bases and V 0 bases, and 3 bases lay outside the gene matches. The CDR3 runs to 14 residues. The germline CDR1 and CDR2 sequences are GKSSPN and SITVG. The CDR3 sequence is CAWSLDWRYAEQFF. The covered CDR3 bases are TGTGCCTGGAGTCTGGACTGGAGGTATGCTGAGCAGTTC.

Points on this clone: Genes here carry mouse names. Partial CDR3 DNA: TGTGCCAGCAGCCAAGCTGGGGGGAAACAAGACACCCAGTAC. This codes for CASSQAGGKQDTQY. The entire CDR3 reads CASSQAGGKQDTQYF. The rearrangement joins TRBV5 to TRBJ2-5, with 8 bases fitting TRBD2. The missing CDR3 end, 1 residue past where the read stops, is filled in from the germline J gene. The junction had 3 bases not matched to a gene; V was cut back by 1 base and J by 3 bases. The germline gives CDR1 LGHNA, CDR2 YNLKQL (reference sequence). The CDR3 sequence is 15 residues long.

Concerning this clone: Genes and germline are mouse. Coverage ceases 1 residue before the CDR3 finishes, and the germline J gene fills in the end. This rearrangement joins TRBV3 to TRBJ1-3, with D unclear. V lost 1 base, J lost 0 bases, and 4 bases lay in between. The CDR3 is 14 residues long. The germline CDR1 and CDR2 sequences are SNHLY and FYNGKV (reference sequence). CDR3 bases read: TGTGCCAGCAGCTTAGTTAATTCTGGAAATACGCTCTAT. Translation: CASSLVNSGNTLY. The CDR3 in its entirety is CASSLVNSGNTLYF.

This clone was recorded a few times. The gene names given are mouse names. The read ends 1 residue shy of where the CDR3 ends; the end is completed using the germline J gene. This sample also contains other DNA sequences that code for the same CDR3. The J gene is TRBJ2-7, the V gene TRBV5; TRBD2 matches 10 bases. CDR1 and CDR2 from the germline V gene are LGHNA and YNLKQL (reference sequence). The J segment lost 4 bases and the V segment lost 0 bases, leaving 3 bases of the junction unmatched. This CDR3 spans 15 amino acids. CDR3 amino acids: CASSQDGTGAYEQYF. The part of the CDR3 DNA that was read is TGTGCCAGCAGCCAAGATGGGACTGGGGCTTATGAACAGTAC.

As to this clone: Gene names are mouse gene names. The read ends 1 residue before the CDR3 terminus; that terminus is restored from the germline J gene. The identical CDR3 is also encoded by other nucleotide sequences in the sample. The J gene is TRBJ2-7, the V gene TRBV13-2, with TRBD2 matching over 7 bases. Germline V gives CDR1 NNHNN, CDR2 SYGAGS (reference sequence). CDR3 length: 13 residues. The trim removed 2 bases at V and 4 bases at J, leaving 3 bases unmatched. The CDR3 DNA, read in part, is TGTGCCAGCGGTGAGGCTGGGGGTTATGAACAGTAC. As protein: CASGEAGGYEQY. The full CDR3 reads CASGEAGGYEQYF.

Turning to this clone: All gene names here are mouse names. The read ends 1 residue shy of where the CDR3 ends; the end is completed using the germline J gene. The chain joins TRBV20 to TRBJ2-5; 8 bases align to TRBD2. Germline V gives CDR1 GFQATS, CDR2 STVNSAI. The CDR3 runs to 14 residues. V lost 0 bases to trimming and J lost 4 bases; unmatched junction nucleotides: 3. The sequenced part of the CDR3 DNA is TGTGGTGCTAGGGATCAGACTGGGGAAGACACCCAGTAC. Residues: CGARDQTGEDTQY. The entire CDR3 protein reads CGARDQTGEDTQYF.

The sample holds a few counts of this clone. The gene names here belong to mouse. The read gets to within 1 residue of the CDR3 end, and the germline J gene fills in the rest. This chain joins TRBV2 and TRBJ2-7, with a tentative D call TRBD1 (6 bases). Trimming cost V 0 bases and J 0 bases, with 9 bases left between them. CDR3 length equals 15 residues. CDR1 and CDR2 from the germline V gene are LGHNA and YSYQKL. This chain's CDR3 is CASSQDWDNSYEQYF. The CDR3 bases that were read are TGTGCCAGCAGCCAAGACTGGGACAACTCCTATGAACAGTAC.

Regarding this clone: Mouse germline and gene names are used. The CDR3 loop is CASTRLGVQDTQYF. The sequenced part of the CDR3 DNA is TGTGCCAGCACCAGACTGGGGGTCCAAGACACCCAGTAC. The chain has TRBV4 and TRBJ2-5; TRBD2 matches 9 bases. The read terminates 1 residue ahead of where the CDR3 ends, so the germline J gene completes it. The ends lost 7 bases at V and 2 bases at J; junction bases unmatched: 4. The germline gives CDR1 LGHDT, CDR2 YNNKQL (reference sequence). This CDR3 contains 14 residues. Full variable domain (missing parts from reference TRBV4 and TRBJ2-5): ETAVFQTPNYHVTQVGNEVSFNCKQTLGHDTMYWYKQDSKKLLKIMFSYNNKQLIVNETVPRRFSPQSSDKAHLNLRIKSVEPEDSAVYLCASTRLGVQDTQYFGPGTRLLVL.

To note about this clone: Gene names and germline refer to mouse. This CDR3 reads CASSLDRGHQAPLF. The CDR3 DNA, read in part, is TGTGCAAGCAGCTTAGATAGGGGACATCAGGCTCCGCTT. The genes are TRBV16 and TRBJ1-5; weak D call: TRBD1 (6 bases). The read terminates 1 residue before the CDR3 end, so the remaining end is supplied by the germline J gene. CDR1 and CDR2 (germline): SGHSA, FRNQAP. V lost 0 bases and J lost 7, with 10 bases in between. This CDR3 has 14 amino acids.

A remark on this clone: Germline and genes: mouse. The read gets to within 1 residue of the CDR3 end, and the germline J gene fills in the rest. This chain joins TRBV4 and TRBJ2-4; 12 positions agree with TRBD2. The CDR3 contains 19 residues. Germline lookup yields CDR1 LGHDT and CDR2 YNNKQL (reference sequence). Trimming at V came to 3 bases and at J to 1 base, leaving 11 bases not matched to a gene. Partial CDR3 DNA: TGTGCCAGCAGCTACCCCGGACTGGGGGGGGATGGGGGTCAAAACACCTTGTAC. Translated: CASSYPGLGGDGGQNTLY. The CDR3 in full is CASSYPGLGGDGGQNTLYF.

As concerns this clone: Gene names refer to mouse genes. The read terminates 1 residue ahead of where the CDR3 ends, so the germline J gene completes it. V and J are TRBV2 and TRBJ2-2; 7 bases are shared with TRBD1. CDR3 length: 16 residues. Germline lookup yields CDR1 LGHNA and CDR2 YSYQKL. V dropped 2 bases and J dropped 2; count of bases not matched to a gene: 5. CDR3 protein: CASSQPPTGNTGQLYF. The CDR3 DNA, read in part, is TGTGCCAGCAGCCAACCCCCGACAGGGAACACCGGGCAGCTCTAC.

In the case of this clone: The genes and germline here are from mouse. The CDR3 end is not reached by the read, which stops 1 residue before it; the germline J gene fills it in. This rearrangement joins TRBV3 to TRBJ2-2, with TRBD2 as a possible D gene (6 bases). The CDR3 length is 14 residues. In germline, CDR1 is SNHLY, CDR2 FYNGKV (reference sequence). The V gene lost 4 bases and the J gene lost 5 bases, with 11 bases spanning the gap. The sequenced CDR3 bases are TGTGCCAGCAGCTCACTGGGTGAGACCGGGCAGCTCTAC. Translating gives CASSSLGETGQLY. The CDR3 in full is CASSSLGETGQLYF. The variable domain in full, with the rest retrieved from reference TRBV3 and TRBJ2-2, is GPKVLQIPSHQIIDMGQMVTLNCDPVSNHLYFYWYKQILGQQMEFLVNFYNGKVMEKSKLFKDQFSVERPDGSYFTLKIQPTALEDSAVYFCASSSLGETGQLYFGEGSKLTVL.

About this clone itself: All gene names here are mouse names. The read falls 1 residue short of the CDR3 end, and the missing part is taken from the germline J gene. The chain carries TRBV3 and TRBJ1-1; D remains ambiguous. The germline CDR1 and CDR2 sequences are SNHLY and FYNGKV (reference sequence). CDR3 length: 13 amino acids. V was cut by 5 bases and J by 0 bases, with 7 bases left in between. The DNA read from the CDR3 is TGTGCCAGCAGCCCGGACTCAAACACAGAAGTCTTC. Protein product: CASSPDSNTEVF. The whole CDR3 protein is CASSPDSNTEVFF.

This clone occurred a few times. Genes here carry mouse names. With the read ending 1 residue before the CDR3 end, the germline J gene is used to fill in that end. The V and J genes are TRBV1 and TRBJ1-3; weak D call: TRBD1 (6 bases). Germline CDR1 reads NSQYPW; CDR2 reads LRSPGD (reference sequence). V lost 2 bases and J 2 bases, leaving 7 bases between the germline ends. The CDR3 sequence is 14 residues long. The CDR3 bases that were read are TGCACCTGCAGTGCAAGGACAGCTGGAAATACGCTCTAT. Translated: CTCSARTAGNTLY. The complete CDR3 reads CTCSARTAGNTLYF.

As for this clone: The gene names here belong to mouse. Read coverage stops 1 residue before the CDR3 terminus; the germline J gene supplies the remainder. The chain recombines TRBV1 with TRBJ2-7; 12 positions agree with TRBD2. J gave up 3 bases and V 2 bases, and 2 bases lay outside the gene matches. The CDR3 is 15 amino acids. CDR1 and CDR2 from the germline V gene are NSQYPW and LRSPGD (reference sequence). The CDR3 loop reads CTCSARDWGVYEQYF. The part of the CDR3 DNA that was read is TGCACCTGCAGTGCACGGGACTGGGGGGTCTATGAACAGTAC.

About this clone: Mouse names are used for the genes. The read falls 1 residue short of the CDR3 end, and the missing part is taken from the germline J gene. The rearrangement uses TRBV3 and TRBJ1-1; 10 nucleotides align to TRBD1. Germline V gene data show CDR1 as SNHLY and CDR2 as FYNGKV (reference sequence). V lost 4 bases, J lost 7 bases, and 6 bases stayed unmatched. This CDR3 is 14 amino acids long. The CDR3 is CASSSGQGRREVFF. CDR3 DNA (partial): TGTGCCAGCAGCTCGGGACAGGGGAGGAGAGAAGTCTTC. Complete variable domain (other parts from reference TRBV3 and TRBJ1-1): GPKVLQIPSHQIIDMGQMVTLNCDPVSNHLYFYWYKQILGQQMEFLVNFYNGKVMEKSKLFKDQFSVERPDGSYFTLKIQPTALEDSAVYFCASSSGQGRREVFFGKGTRLTVV.